This T cell receptor beta chain was documented in a study of response to subunit inactivated influenza vaccine. Findings and limits, study-wide: The authors offered the suggestion that each seasonal influenza vaccination recruits few new T cells.

Trimming removed 3 bases from V and 2 bases from J, with 13 bases in between. The CDR3 runs to 15 residues. Germline-derived CDR1 and CDR2 are ENHRY and SYGVKD. In this sample, this clonotype turned up once. Antigen specificity is unknown. From the RT-PCR reads, TCRdb called clonotypes with MiXCR, one entry per CDR3 protein. The table includes roughly 650,000 distinct CDR3 sequences, around a sixth detected once. The clonotype comes from a man aged 50 to 60 who received an inactivated influenza vaccine. The chain is built from TRBV10-3 and TRBJ2-5; D is unclear. The sample in question was PBMCs from blood, obtained 12 days after vaccination. CDR3: CAISEFLGSQETQYF. The DNA of the CDR3 is TGTGCCATCAGTGAATTTTTGGGTAGTCAAGAGACCCAGTACTTC.